This TCR beta chain was sequenced for a study of glioma-infiltrating T cells after dendritic cell vaccination. Whole-study context: Samples are from glioblastoma patients in Phase I and II dendritic cell vaccine trials.

Profiled with immunoSEQ multiplex PCR; TCRdb holds only in-frame clones, not every one. The data show 85,000 to 100,000 clones, roughly 80% seen once. V was clipped by 6 bases and J by 0 bases, with 14 bases between them. This CDR3 is built from 15 residues. Germline CDR1 and CDR2: LNHDA and SQIVND (reference sequence). Regarding time point: after dendritic cell vaccination, including at tumor progression/relapse. Sequencing was performed on blood, taken after dendritic cell vaccination. The rearrangement links TRBV19 to TRBJ2-5; perhaps TRBD2 as D (6 bases). This clonotype originated in a human donor with glioblastoma. CDR3 protein: CASSRFRDYQETQYF. In nucleotides, the CDR3 is TGTGCCAGTAGCAGATTCCGGGACTACCAAGAGACCCAGTACTTC.